This note documents a single T cell receptor beta chain sequence. CDR3 size: 15 residues. Germline assignment: CDR1 GTSNPN and CDR2 SVGIG (reference sequence). With 1 base clipped from V and 1 base from J, the junction kept 4 bases outside the gene matches. This entry comes from a study of blood T cell repertoires in COVID-19. Overall study context: Collection of acute and convalescent COVID-19 samples took place in the United States, Italy and Spain. From T cells, B-cell-depleted T cells, or PBMCs came the material, which was cDNA or gDNA.

Per the study methods: Amplification from reference gene primers served as the basis for estimated nucleated cell counts. Profiled with immunoSEQ multiplex PCR; TCRdb holds only in-frame clones, not every one. V, J and clone size reflect that table, while D and trimming were determined from the DNA. Of some 68,000 clones in the sample, about 80% were seen once. This receptor was identified in a man aged 65 to 85 with acute or convalescent COVID-19. The source material was peripheral blood. This chain links TRBV30 with TRBJ2-1; 7 nucleotides agree with TRBD1. The CDR3: CAWSGTGGSYNEQFF. The CDR3 region has the DNA TGTGCCTGGAGTGGGACAGGCGGATCCTACAATGAGCAGTTCTTC.